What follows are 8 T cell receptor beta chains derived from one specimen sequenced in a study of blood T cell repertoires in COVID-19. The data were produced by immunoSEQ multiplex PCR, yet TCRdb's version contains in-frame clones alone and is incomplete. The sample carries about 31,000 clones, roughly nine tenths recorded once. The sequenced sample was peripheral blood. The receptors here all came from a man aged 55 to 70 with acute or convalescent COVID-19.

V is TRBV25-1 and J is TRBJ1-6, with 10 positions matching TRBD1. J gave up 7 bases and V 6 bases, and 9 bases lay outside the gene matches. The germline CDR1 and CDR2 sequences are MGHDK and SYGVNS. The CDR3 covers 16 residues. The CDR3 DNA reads TGTGCCAGCAGCCAGACAGGGGGCGCATCGAATTCACCCCTCCACTTT. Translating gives CASSQTGGASNSPLHF. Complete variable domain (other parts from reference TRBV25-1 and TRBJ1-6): EADIYQTPRYLVIGTGKKITLECSQTMGHDKMYWYQQDPGMELHLIHYSYGVNSTEKGDLSSESTVSRIRTEHFPLTLESARPSHTSQYLCASSQTGGASNSPLHFGNGTRLTVT.

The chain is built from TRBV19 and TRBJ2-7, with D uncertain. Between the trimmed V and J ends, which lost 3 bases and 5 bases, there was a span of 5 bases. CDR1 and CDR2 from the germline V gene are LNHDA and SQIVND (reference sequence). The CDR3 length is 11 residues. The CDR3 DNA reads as TGTGCCAGTAGTATCGGTAACGAGCAGTACTTC. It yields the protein CASSIGNEQYF.

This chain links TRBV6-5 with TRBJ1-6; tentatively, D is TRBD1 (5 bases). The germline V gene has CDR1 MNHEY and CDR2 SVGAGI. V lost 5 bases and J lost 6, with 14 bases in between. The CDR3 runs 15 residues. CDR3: CASSTGEAGNSPLHF. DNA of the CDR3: TGTGCCAGCAGTACGGGGGAGGCGGGTAATTCACCCCTCCACTTT.

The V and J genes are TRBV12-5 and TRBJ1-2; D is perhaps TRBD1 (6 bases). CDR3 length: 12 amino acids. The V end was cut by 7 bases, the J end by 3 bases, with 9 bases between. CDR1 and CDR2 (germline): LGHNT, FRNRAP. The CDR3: CASAKGDYGYTF. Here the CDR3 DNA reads TGTGCTAGTGCTAAGGGGGACTATGGCTACACCTTC. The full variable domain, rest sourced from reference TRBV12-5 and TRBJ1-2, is DARVTQTPRHKVTEMGQEVTMRCQPILGHNTVFWYRQTMMQGLELLAYFRNRAPLDDSGMPKDRFSAEMPDATLATLKIQPSEPRDSAVYFCASAKGDYGYTFGSGTRLTVV.

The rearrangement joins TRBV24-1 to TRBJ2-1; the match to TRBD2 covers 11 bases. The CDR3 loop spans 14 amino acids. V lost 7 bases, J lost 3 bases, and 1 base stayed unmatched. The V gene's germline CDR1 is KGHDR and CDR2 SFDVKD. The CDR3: CATRGTSGYNEQFF. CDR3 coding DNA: TGTGCCACCAGGGGGACTAGCGGCTACAATGAGCAGTTCTTC.

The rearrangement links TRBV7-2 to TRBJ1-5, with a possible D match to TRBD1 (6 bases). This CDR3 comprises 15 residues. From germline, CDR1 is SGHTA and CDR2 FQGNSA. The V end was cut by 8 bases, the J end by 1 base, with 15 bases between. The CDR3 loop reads CASASTGSSNQPQHF. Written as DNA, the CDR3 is TGTGCCAGCGCGTCGACAGGATCAAGCAATCAGCCCCAGCATTTT.

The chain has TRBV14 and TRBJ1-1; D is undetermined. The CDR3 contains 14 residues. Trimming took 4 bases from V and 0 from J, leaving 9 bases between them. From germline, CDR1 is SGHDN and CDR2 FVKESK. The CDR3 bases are TGTGCCAGCAGCCGGGCGGGGATGAACACTGAAGCTTTCTTT. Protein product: CASSRAGMNTEAFF.

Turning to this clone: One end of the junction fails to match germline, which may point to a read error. The CDR3 loop reads CASSTTTQQTQYF. For the CDR3, the DNA is TGTGCCAGCAGCACAACTACCCAACAGACCCAGTACTTC. V and J are TRBV13 and TRBJ2-5; D gene unclear. The germline V gene has CDR1 PRHDT and CDR2 FYEKMQ (reference sequence). The CDR3 loop spans 13 amino acids.